The clone carrying this T cell receptor beta chain was seen ten or more times. Its target is not known. This sample is part of a study of T cells in Graves' hyperthyroidism and ophthalmopathy. Overall study: It was at initial diagnosis, before any treatment, that peripheral blood was collected. Findings of the study overall: Ophthalmopathy stood apart from stable hyperthyroidism in a 13 V-J model.

The diagnoses drew upon clinical symptoms, serum thyroxine and TRAb, thyroid ultrasound and orbital computed tomography. Isolation of PBMCs was performed on 8.5 to 10 ml fresh peripheral blood. Germline CDR1 LGHDT, CDR2 YNNKEL (reference sequence). V lost 4 bases to trimming and J lost 0 bases, with 7 bases between them. CDR3 length: 14 amino acids. Authors of the study amplified TCR beta CDR3 regions from RNA transcripts. A set of HTBI primers served as the primers for a first-round RT-PCR of the TCR CDR3. One entry per CDR3 protein, called by TCRdb with MiXCR from the multiplex PCR reads. The data hold about 720,000 distinct CDR3 sequences, with 18% observed a single time.

The chain carries TRBV3-1 and TRBJ1-3, with D hard to call. This clonotype was sampled from a woman between 45 and 65 years old with Graves' hyperthyroidism that later progressed to Graves' ophthalmopathy. Source material: blood. The CDR3: CASSLGISGNTIYF. The CDR3 DNA reads TGTGCCAGCAGCCTCGGGATCTCTGGAAACACCATATATTTT.